This T cell receptor beta chain was found in a study of T-cell reconstitution after alpha-beta-depleted transplantation in children. On this clonotype itself: The antigen is not known.

Unique molecular identifiers tagged the TCRbeta library. TCRdb itself ran the PCR reads through MiXCR, one entry per CDR3 protein. Here the sample spans about 300,000 distinct CDR3 sequences, over 7.5% being singletons. Study-wide findings and caveats: From newly produced T cells came most of the T-cell counts and diversity one year after transplant. Reportedly, alpha-beta T cells present about two months post-transplant originated from several hundred expanded clones of graft origin. Recipient T cells and thymic progenitors that survived were the source of the high TCRbeta diversity seen at day 60 in some patients.

This CDR3 is 15 amino acids long. Trimming removed 2 bases at V and 2 bases at J, with 13 bases between. Germline values: CDR1 SGDLS, CDR2 YYNGEE. The specimen comprised peripheral blood, sampled 360 days after TCRalphabeta/CD19-depleted stem cell transplant. This TCR came from a female patient between 2 and 10 years old who had a stem cell transplant for Fanconi anemia, so the T cells may come from the graft donor. The V and J genes are TRBV9 and TRBJ1-1; the D is unclear. Here the CDR3 DNA reads TGTGCCAGCAGCGTGGCCCGGGAGCCAAACACTGAAGCTTTCTTT. Its protein product is CASSVAREPNTEAFF.